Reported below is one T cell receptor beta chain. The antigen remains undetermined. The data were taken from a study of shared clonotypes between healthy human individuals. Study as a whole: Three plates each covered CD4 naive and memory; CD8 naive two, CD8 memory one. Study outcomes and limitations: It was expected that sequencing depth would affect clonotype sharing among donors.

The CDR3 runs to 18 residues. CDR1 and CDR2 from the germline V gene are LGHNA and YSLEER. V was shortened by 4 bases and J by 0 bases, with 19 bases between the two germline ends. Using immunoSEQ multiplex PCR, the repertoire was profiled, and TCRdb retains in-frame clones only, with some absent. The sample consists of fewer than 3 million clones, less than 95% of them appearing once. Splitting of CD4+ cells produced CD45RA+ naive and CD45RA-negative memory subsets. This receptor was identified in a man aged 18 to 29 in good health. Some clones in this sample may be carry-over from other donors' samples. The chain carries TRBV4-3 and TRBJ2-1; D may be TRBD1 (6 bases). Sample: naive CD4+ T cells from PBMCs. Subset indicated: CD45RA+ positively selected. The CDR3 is CASSREPQGSTSYNEQFF. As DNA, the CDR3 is TGCGCCAGCAGCCGGGAGCCCCAGGGGTCAACCTCCTACAATGAGCAGTTCTTC.